This record looks at one T cell receptor (beta chain) sequence and its context. The data belong to a study of blood T cell repertoires in COVID-19. Clones were sequenced by immunoSEQ multiplex PCR, and TCRdb holds only the in-frame ones, with some missing. The data contain a few hundred thousand clones, roughly 90% of them singletons. Sequencing used peripheral blood. This clonotype was obtained from a woman aged 45-65 years with active or convalescent COVID-19.

CDR3 region: CASSLQGNSYNEQFF. The DNA of the CDR3 is TGTGCCAGCAGTTTACAGGGTAACTCCTACAATGAGCAGTTCTTC. V and J are TRBV7-2 and TRBJ2-1, with D possibly being TRBD1 (6 bases). The CDR3 contains 15 residues. Between the trimmed V and J ends, which lost 6 bases and 0 bases, there was a span of 12 bases. Germline CDR1 SGHTA, CDR2 FQGNSA.